This TCR beta chain was retrieved from a study of shared clonotypes between healthy human individuals. Assay used: immunoSEQ multiplex PCR; TCRdb lists only in-frame clones, some missing. The top ten clones hold less than 1.5% of a sample with about 1 million clones, 65% to 80% of them seen once. J lost 2 bases, V lost 6 bases, and 4 bases had no gene match. The CDR3 contains 14 residues. Germline values: CDR1 MNHEY, CDR2 SMNVEV (reference sequence). The sample consisted of memory CD4+ T cells sorted from blood. As to subset: CD45RA-negative fraction. The sequence derives from a man younger than 35 in good health. The chain couples TRBV27 to TRBJ2-3, with 8 bases lining up with TRBD2. CDR3 residues: CASRLADFTDTQYF. The CDR3 nucleotides are TGTGCCAGCAGACTAGCGGACTTCACAGATACGCAGTATTTT.